Reported below is one T cell receptor beta chain. Its antigen is undetermined. Using its own MiXCR run on the reads, TCRdb lists one record per CDR3 protein. The table shows some 350,000 distinct CDR3 sequences, with about a third occurring only once. This sample is part of a study of T cell repertoires in cytomegalovirus infection. The V and J ends lost 3 bases and 0 bases respectively, with 18 bases between them. This CDR3 comprises 18 residues. CDR1 SGHDT and CDR2 YYEEEE come from the germline V gene. This TCR came from a human donor in good health (CMV status not recorded). Some clones in this sample may be carry-over from other donors' samples. The rearrangement uses TRBV5-6 and TRBJ1-4; possibly TRBD1 for D (5 bases). The sequencing here drew on cultured PBMCs, taken from culture after CMV antigen stimulation. The CDR3 DNA sequence: TGTGCCAGCAGCTCGCTGAGGGGAGTCGGGGCAACTAATGAAAAACTGTTTTTT. Its translation is CASSSLRGVGATNEKLFF. Drawing the rest from reference TRBV5-6 and TRBJ1-4, the complete variable domain is DAGVTQSPTHLIKTRGQQVTLRCSPKSGHDTVSWYQQALGQGPQFIFQYYEEEERQRGNFPDRFSGHQFPNYSSELNVNALLLGDSALYLCASSSLRGVGATNEKLFFGSGTQLSVL.